This T cell receptor (beta chain) was found in a study of blood T cell repertoires in COVID-19. Study-wide context: T cells, B-cell-depleted T cells, or PBMCs supplied cDNA or gDNA.

The germline CDR1 and CDR2 sequences are SGHRS and YFSETQ. The CDR3 has 14 residues. V was clipped by 0 bases and J by 0 bases, with 4 bases between them. A word on this clone: Other DNA sequences within the sample encode an identical CDR3.

In the source study's methods: Amplification from reference gene primers served as the basis for estimated nucleated cell counts. Assay: immunoSEQ multiplex PCR; the TCRdb copy retains only in-frame clones and omits some. The V and J calls and the clone size are those of that table, but D and trimming were determined from the DNA. The table shows more than 95,000 clones, with 85% to 90% occurring only once. Sequencing was carried out using peripheral blood. This clonotype originated in a man in his 70s who had recovered from COVID-19. The V and J genes are TRBV5-1 and TRBJ1-3, with D uncertain. The CDR3 spells CASSLGGSGNTIYF. The CDR3 coding sequence is TGCGCCAGCAGCTTGGGAGGCTCTGGAAACACCATATATTTT.